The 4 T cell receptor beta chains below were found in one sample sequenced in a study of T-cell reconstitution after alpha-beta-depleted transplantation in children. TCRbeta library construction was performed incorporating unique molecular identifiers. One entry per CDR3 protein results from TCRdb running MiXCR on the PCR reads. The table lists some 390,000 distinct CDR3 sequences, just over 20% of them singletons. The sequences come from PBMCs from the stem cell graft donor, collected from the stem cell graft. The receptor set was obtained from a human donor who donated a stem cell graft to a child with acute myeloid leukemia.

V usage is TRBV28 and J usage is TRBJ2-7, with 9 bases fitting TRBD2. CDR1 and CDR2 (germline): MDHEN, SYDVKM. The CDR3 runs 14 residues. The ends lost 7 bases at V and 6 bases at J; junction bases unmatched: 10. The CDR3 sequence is CASIGAGGPSEQYF. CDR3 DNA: TGTGCCAGCATCGGCGCGGGAGGGCCTTCCGAGCAGTACTTC.

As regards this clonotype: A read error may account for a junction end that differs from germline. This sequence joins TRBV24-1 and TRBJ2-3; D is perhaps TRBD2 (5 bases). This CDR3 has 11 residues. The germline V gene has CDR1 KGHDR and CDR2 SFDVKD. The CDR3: CATSDSRTPHF. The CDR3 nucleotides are TGTGCCACCAGTGATTCCCGGACTCCCCATTTT.

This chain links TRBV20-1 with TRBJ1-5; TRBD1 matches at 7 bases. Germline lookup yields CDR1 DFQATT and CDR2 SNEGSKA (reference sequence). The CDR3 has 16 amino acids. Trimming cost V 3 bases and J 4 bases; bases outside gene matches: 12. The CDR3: CSASAPHRGGNQPQHF. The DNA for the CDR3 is TGCAGTGCTAGTGCCCCCCACAGGGGAGGTAATCAGCCCCAGCATTTT.

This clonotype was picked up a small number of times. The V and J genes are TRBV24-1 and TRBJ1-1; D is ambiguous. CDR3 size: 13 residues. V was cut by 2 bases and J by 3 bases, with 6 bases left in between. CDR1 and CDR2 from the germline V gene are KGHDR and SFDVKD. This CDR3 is CATSDSVHTEAFF. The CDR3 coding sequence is TGTGCCACCAGTGATTCAGTTCACACTGAAGCTTTCTTT.